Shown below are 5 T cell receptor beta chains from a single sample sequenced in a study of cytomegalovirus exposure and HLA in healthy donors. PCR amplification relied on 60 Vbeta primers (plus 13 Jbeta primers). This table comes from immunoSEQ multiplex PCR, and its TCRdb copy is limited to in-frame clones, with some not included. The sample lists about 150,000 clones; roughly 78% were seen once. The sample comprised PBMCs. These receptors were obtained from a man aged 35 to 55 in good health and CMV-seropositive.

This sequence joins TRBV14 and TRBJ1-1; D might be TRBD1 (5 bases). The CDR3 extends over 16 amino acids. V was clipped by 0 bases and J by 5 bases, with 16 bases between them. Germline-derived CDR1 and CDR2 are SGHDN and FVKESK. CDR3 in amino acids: CASSQEWGRVDTEAFF. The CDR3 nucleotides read TGTGCCAGCAGCCAAGAGTGGGGGAGGGTGGATACTGAAGCTTTCTTT.

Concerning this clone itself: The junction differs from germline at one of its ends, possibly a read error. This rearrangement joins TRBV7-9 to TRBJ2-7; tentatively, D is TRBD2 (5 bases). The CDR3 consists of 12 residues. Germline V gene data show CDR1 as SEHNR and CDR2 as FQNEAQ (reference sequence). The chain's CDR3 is CSSSLPRGEQYF. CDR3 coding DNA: TGTTCCAGCAGCTTACCCCGAGGGGAGCAGTACTTC.

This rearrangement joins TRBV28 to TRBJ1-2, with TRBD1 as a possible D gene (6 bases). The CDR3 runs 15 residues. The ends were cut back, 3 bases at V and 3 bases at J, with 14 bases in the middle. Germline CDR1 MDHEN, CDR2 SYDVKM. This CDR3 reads CASSFFGGADYGYTF. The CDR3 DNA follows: TGTGCCAGCAGTTTTTTTGGGGGCGCAGACTATGGCTACACCTTC.

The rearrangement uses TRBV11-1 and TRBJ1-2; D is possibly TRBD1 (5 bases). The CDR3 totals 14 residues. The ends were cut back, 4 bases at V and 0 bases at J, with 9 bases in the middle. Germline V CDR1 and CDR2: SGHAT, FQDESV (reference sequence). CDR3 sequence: CASSSDTANYGYTF. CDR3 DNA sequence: TGTGCCAGCAGCTCGGACACGGCTAACTATGGCTACACCTTC.

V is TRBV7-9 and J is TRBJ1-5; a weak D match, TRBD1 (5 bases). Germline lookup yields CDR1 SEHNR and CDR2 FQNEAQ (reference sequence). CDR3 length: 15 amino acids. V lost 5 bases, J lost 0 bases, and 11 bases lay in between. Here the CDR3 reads CASSPGLHSNQPQHF. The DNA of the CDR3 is TGTGCCAGCAGCCCGGGACTCCATAGCAATCAGCCCCAGCATTTT.